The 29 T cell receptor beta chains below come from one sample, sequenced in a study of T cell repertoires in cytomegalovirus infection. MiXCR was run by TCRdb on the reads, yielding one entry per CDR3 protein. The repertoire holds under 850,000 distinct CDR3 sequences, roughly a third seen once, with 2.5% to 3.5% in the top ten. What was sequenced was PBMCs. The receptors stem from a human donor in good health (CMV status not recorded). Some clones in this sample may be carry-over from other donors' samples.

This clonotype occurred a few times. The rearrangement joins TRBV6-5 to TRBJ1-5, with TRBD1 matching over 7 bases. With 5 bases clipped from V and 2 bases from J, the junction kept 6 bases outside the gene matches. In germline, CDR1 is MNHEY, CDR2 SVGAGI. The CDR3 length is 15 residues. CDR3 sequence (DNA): TGTGCCAGCAGTCCGACAGGGATTGGCAATCAGCCCCAGCATTTT. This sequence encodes CASSPTGIGNQPQHF.

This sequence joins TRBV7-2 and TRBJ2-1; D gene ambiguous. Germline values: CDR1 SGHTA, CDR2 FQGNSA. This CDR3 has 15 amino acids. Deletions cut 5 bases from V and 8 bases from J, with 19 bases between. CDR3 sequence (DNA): TGTGCCAGCAGCCCTCCCTTGGGTAGAAGGGATGAGCAGTTCTTC. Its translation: CASSPPLGRRDEQFF.

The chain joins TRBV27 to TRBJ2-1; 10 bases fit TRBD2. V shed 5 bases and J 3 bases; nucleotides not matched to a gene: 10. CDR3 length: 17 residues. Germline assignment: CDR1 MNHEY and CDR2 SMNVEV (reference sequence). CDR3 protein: CASSILRLAGDYNEQFF. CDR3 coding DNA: TGTGCCAGCAGTATCCTTCGGCTAGCGGGAGACTACAATGAGCAGTTCTTC.

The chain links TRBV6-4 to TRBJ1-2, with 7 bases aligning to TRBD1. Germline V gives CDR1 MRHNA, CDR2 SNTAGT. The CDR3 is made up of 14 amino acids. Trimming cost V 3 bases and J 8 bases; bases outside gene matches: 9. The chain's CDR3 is CASSETGDLGGYTF. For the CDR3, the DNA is TGTGCCAGCAGTGAAACAGGGGACCTCGGGGGCTACACCTTC.

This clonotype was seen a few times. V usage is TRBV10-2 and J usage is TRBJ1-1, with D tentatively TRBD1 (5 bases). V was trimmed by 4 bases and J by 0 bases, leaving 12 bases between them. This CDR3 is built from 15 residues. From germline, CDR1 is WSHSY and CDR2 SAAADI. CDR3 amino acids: CASSGGPMMNTEAFF. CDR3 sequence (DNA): TGCGCCAGCAGTGGGGGACCGATGATGAACACTGAAGCTTTCTTT.

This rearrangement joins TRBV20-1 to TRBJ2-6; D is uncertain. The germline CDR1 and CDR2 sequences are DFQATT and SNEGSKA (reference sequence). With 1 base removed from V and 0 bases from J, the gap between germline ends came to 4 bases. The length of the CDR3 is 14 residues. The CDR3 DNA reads TGCAGTGCTAGAGTAGACTCTGGGGCCAACGTCCTGACTTTC. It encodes CSARVDSGANVLTF.

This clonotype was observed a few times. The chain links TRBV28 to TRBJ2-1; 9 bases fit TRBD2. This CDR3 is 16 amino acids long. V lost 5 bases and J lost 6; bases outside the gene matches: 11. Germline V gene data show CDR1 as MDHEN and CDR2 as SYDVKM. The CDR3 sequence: CASSRPGSGRGNEQFF. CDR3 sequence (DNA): TGTGCCAGCAGTCGCCCCGGTAGCGGGAGAGGCAATGAGCAGTTCTTC.

Written as DNA, the CDR3 is TGTGCCAGCAGCTTAGAAAGGCAGGGGGGGAACACTGAAGCTTTCTTT. As protein: CASSLERQGGNTEAFF. J is TRBJ1-1 and V is TRBV11-2; TRBD1 matches at 7 bases. Germline CDR1 is SGHAT and CDR2 is FQNNGV. V shed 0 bases, J shed 1 base, and the junction held 5 bases outside the gene matches. The CDR3 has 16 residues.

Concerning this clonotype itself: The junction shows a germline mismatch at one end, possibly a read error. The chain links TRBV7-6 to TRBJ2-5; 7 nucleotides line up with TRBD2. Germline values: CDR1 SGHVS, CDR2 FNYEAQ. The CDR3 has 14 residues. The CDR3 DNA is TGTGCTAGCAGCCCAGAAGCGGGGAAAGAGACCCAGTACTTC. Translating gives CASSPEAGKETQYF.

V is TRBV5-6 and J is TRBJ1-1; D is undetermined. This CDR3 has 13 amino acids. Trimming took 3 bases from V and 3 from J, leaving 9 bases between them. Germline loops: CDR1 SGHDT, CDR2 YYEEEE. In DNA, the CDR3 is TGTGCCAGCAGCTACAGAGAGTACACTGAAGCTTTCTTT. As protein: CASSYREYTEAFF.

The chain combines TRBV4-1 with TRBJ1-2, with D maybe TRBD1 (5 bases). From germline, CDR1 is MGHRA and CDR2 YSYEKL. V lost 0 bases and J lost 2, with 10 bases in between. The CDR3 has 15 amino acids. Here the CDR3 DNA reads TGCGCCAGCAGCCAAGAAGACAGCGCAAACTATGGCTACACCTTC. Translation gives CASSQEDSANYGYTF.

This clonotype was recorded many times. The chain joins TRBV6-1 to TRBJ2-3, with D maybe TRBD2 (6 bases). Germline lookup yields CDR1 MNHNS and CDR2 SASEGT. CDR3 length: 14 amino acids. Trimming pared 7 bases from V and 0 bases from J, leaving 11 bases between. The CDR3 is CASNAGKSTDTQYF. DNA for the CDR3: TGTGCCAGCAACGCGGGAAAGAGCACAGATACGCAGTATTTT.

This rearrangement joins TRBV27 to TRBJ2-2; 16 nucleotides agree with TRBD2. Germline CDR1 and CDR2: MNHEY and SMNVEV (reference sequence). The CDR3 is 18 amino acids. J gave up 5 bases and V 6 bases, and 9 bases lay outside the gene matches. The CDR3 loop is CASRSEGLAGGPTGELFF. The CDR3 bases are TGTGCCAGCAGGAGTGAGGGACTAGCGGGAGGGCCAACCGGGGAGCTGTTTTTT.

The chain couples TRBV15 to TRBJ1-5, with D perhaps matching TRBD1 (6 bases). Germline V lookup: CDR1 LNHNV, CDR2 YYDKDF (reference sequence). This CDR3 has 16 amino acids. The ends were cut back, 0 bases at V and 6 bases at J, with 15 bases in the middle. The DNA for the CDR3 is TGTGCCACCAGCAGAGAGTATACAGGGTTCCTTCAGCCCCAGCATTTT. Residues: CATSREYTGFLQPQHF.

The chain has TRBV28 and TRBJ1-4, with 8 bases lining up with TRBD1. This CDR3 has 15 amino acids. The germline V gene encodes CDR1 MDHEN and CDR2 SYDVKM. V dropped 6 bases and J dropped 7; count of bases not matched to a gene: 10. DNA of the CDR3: TGTGCCAGCAGCCGCAAGCAGGGGGCGATTGAAAAACTGTTTTTT. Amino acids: CASSRKQGAIEKLFF.

CDR3 amino acids: CASKSNPKGLNTGELFF. The CDR3 DNA reads TGCGCCAGCAAGTCGAACCCGAAGGGGCTAAACACCGGGGAGCTGTTTTTT. V usage is TRBV5-1 and J usage is TRBJ2-2; D is perhaps TRBD1 (5 bases). The CDR3 is 17 residues long. Looked up from germline, CDR1 is SGHRS and CDR2 is YFSETQ. The V end was cut by 6 bases, the J end by 2 bases, with 20 bases between.

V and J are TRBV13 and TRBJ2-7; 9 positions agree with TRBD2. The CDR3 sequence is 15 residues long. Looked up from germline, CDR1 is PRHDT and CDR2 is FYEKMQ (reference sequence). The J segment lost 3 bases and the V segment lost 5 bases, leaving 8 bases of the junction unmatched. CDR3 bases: TGTGCCAGCAGCATCTCGGGACTAGCTGACTACGAGCAGTACTTC. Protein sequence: CASSISGLADYEQYF.

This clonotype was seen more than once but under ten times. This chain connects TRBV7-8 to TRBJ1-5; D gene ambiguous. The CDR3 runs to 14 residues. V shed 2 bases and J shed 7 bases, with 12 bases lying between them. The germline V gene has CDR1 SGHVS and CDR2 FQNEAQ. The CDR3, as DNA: TGTGCCAGCAGCTTAAGGCTCGGACCGCAGCCCCAGCATTTT. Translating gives CASSLRLGPQPQHF.

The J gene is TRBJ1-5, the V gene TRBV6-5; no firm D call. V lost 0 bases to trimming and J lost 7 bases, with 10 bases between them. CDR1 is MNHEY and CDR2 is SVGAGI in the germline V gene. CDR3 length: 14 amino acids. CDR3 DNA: TGTGCCAGCAGTTACTCTGGGTCAGGACAGCCCCAGCATTTT. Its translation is CASSYSGSGQPQHF.

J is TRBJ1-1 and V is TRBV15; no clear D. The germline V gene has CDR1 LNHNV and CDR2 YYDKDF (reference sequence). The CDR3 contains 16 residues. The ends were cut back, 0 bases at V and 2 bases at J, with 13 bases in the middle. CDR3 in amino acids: CATSRDLPKHNTEAFF. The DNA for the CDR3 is TGTGCCACCAGCAGAGATTTACCGAAACACAACACTGAAGCTTTCTTT.

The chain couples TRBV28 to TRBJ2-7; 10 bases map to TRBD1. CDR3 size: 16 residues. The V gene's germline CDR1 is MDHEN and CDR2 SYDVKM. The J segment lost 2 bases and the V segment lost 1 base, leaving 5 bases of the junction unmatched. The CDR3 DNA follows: TGTGCCAGCAGTTTATTGCCGGGACAGGGGACCTACGAGCAGTACTTC. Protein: CASSLLPGQGTYEQYF. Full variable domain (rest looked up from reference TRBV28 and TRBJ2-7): DVKVTQSSRYLVKRTGEKVFLECVQDMDHENMFWYRQDPGLGLRLIYFSYDVKMKEKGDIPEGYSVSREKKERFSLILESASTNQTSMYLCASSLLPGQGTYEQYFGPGTRLTVT.

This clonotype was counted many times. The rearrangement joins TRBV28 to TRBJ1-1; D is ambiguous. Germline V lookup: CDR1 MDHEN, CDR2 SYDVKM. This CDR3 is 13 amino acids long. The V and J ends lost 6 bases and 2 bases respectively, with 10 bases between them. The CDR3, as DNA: TGTGCCAGCAGAGGACCGCTCAACACTGAAGCTTTCTTT. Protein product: CASRGPLNTEAFF.

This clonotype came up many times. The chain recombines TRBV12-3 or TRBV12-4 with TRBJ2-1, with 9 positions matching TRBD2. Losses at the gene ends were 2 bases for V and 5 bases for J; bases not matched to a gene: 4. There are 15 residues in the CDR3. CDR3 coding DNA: TGTGCCAGCAGTTTAAGACTAGCGGTGAACAATGAGCAGTTCTTC. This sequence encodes CASSLRLAVNNEQFF.

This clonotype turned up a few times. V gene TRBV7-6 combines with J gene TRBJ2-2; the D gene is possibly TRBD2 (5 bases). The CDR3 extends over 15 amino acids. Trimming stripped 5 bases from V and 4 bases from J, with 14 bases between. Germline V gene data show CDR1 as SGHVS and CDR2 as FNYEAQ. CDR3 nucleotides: TGTGCCAGCAGCCCGGGTACTCGGGGCACCGGGGAGCTGTTTTTT. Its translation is CASSPGTRGTGELFF.

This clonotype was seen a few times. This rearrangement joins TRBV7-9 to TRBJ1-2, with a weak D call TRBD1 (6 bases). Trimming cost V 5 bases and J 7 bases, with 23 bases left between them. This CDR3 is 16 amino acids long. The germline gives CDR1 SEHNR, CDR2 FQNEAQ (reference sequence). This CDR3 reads CASSRFRDVQGGGYTF. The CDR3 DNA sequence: TGTGCCAGCAGCCGGTTCAGGGACGTACAGGGTGGTGGCTACACCTTC.

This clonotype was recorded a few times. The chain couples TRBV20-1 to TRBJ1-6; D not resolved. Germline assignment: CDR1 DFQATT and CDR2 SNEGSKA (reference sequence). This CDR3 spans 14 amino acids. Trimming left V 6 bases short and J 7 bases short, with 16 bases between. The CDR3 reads CSARAQRHNSPLHF. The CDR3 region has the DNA TGCAGTGCCCGGGCTCAGAGACACAATTCACCCCTCCACTTT.

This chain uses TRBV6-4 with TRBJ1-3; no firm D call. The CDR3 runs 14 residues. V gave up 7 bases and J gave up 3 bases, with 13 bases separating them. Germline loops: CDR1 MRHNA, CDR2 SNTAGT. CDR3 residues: CASTYLGGGNTIYF. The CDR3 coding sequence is TGTGCCAGCACCTACCTCGGAGGTGGAAACACCATATATTTT.

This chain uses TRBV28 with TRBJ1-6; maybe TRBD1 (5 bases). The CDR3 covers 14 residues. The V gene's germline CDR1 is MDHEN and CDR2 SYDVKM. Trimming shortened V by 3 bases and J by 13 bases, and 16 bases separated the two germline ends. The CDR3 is CASSLDTGGRPLHF. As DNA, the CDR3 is TGTGCCAGCAGTTTGGACACGGGAGGGAGGCCCCTCCACTTT.

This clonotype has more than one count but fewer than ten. CDR3 sequence reads: CASNPYRGGGYTF. For the CDR3, the DNA is TGTGCCAGCAACCCATACAGGGGTGGGGGCTACACCTTC. This chain uses TRBV28 with TRBJ1-2; 7 positions match TRBD1. This CDR3 has 13 amino acids. The junction had 10 bases not matched to a gene; V was cut back by 7 bases and J by 8 bases. Per germline, CDR1 MDHEN and CDR2 SYDVKM.